Listed below are T cell receptor beta chains from one sample, sequenced in a study of cytomegalovirus exposure and HLA in healthy donors. TCRdb keeps only in-frame clones here, not all; method: immunoSEQ multiplex PCR. In the table there are tens of thousands of clones, 79% of which are singletons. The source material was PBMCs. The receptors were sampled from a woman aged 40 to 49 in good health and CMV-seronegative. Both conserved end residues are part of each CDR3. Each record gives: J gene, V gene, D gene, CDR3 protein, CDR3 DNA. A D gene is named only where the DNA matches it firmly.

TRBJ2-1 | TRBV4-2 | TRBD2 | CASSQDQSSGGVNEQFF | TGTGCCAGCAGCCAAGATCAGAGTAGCGGGGGGGTTAATGAGCAGTTCTTC
TRBJ2-1 | TRBV5-1 | TRBD2 | CASSSTSGGGNEQFF | TGCGCCAGCAGCTCGACTAGCGGGGGTGGGAATGAGCAGTTCTTC
TRBJ2-3 | TRBV6-6 | NA | CASKGVGTDTQYF | TGTGCCAGCAAAGGGGTTGGTACAGATACGCAGTATTTT
TRBJ2-5 | TRBV4-1 | NA | CASSHGETQYF | TGCGCCAGCAGCCATGGCGAGACCCAGTACTTC
TRBJ2-1 | TRBV15 | TRBD2 | CATSGIPGLASNEQFF | TGTGCCACCAGCGGAATCCCGGGACTAGCGTCAAATGAGCAGTTCTTC
TRBJ2-1 | TRBV28 | TRBD2 | CASSTTGTSYNEQFF | TGTGCCAGCAGTACCACCGGGACTAGCTACAATGAGCAGTTCTTC
TRBJ1-1 | TRBV19 | NA | CASKGQMLSEAFF | TGTGCGTCAAAGGGGCAGATGCTATCTGAAGCTTTCTTT
TRBJ2-1 | TRBV4-1 | NA | CASSQDRNEQFF | TGCGCCAGCAGCCAAGATCGTAATGAGCAGTTCTTC
TRBJ2-5 | TRBV7-7 | TRBD2 | CASSQSWGGLGAQYF | TGTGCCAGCAGCCAAAGTTGGGGGGGTCTCGGGGCCCAGTACTTC
TRBJ1-4 | TRBV5-1 | NA | CASSPGRGFNEKLFF | TGCGCCAGCAGCCCCGGGCGGGGGTTTAATGAAAAACTGTTTTTT
TRBJ1-5 | TRBV6-1 | TRBD1 | CASSEALVTGFRNQPQHF | TGTGCCAGCAGTGAAGCCTTGGTGACAGGGTTCCGCAATCAGCCCCAGCATTTT
TRBJ1-2 | TRBV4-1 | NA | CASSQDQGVDYGYTF | TGCGCCAGCAGCCAAGATCAGGGTGTGGACTATGGCTACACCTTC
TRBJ1-2 | TRBV7-9 | TRBD1 | CASSQTGYGYTF | TGTGCCAGCAGCCAGACAGGGTATGGCTACACCTTC
TRBJ1-1 | TRBV29-1 | TRBD1 | CSVLQGRAEAFF | TGCAGCGTTCTACAGGGGCGGGCGGAAGCTTTCTTT
TRBJ2-7 | TRBV15 | TRBD1 | CATATGGKYEQYF | TGTGCCACCGCGACAGGGGGTAAATACGAGCAGTACTTC